These 11 T cell receptor beta chains were all obtained from the same sample, sequenced in a study of OX40 agonist ivuxolimab in advanced cancers. Assay used: immunoSEQ multiplex PCR; TCRdb lists only in-frame clones, some missing. The sample holds about 40,000 clones, about 87% seen once. This specimen consisted of CD4+ or CD8+ T cells sorted from blood, obtained in a trial of the OX40 agonist ivuxolimab. These receptor sequences come from an adult with an advanced solid tumor such as melanoma, head and neck, liver or kidney cancer.

V gene TRBV4-1 combines with J gene TRBJ2-7, with D possibly called TRBD1 or TRBD2 (5 bases each). Per germline, CDR1 MGHRA and CDR2 YSYEKL. The CDR3 spans 19 residues. Trimming took 0 bases from V and 5 from J, leaving 26 bases between them. CDR3 nucleotide sequence: TGCGCCAGCAGCCAAGATCTGGTGAGGGGTCCGTACCAGTCGGACGAGCAGTACTTC. This translates into CASSQDLVRGPYQSDEQYF.

V usage is TRBV19 and J usage is TRBJ2-3; no firm D call. The CDR3 extends over 14 amino acids. V lost 6 bases and J 3 bases, leaving 13 bases between the germline ends. Germline CDR1 reads LNHDA; CDR2 reads SQIVND (reference sequence). The CDR3 region has the DNA TGTGCCAGTAGAAGGACCTTTGGGACAGATACGCAGTATTTT. Amino acids: CASRRTFGTDTQYF.

The CDR3: CASSLDATYNEQFF. The CDR3 DNA is TGCGCCAGCAGCTTGGACGCTACCTACAATGAGCAGTTCTTC. The genes are TRBV5-1 and TRBJ2-1, with D hard to call. V was pared by 0 bases and J by 2 bases, with 6 bases between. The CDR3 contains 14 residues. Germline values: CDR1 SGHRS, CDR2 YFSETQ.

In this sample, this clone turned up a few times. V and J are TRBV7-9 and TRBJ2-1; 9 nucleotides match TRBD1. V was pared by 5 bases and J by 6 bases, with 11 bases of the junction left unmatched. Germline V gene sequence: CDR1 SEHNR, CDR2 FQNEAQ (reference sequence). CDR3 length equals 16 residues. The CDR3 region has the DNA TGTGCCAGCAGCAGTCCGGGACAGGGCATCTTCAATGAGCAGTTCTTC. Protein: CASSSPGQGIFNEQFF.

The J gene is TRBJ2-2, the V gene TRBV18, with 10 bases identical to TRBD1. V was pared by 10 bases and J by 6 bases, with 8 bases of the junction left unmatched. In germline, CDR1 is KGHSH, CDR2 LQKENI. The CDR3 runs 14 residues. CDR3 sequence: CAIRRQGAAGELFF. The CDR3 coding sequence is TGTGCCATCCGAAGACAGGGGGCGGCCGGGGAGCTGTTTTTT.

This clone was seen a few times. The chain has TRBV28 and TRBJ2-1, with no clear D. Trimming removed 2 bases at V and 4 bases at J, with 12 bases between. The germline V gene encodes CDR1 MDHEN and CDR2 SYDVKM. The CDR3 is made up of 15 amino acids. CDR3 DNA: TGTGCCAGCAGTTTAGAGGTCGCGATTTACAATGAGCAGTTCTTC. Protein product: CASSLEVAIYNEQFF.

V is TRBV6-5 and J is TRBJ1-5; no reliable D call. With 0 bases removed from V and 1 base from J, the gap between germline ends came to 10 bases. The germline CDR1 and CDR2 sequences are MNHEY and SVGAGI. CDR3 length: 16 amino acids. In DNA, the CDR3 is TGTGCCAGCAGTTACTCGGCCCCGGGGAGCAATCAGCCCCAGCATTTT. It is translated as CASSYSAPGSNQPQHF.

The chain employs TRBV28 and TRBJ2-1; the match to TRBD2 covers 9 bases. CDR3 length: 16 amino acids. With V trimmed by 6 bases and J by 2 bases, 8 bases remained unmatched. Germline V gene data show CDR1 as MDHEN and CDR2 as SYDVKM. In DNA, the CDR3 is TGTGCCAGCAGGACGACTAGCGGCTATACCTACAATGAGCAGTTCTTC. As protein: CASRTTSGYTYNEQFF.

V is TRBV14 and J is TRBJ2-7; unclear D gene. Trimming cost V 1 base and J 5 bases, with 12 bases left between them. Germline V CDR1 and CDR2: SGHDN, FVKESK. This CDR3 has 14 amino acids. Here the CDR3 reads CASSQGRVWDEQYF. The CDR3 coding sequence is TGTGCCAGCAGCCAAGGACGGGTTTGGGACGAGCAGTACTTC.

The gene calls are TRBV25-1 and TRBJ2-7; 7 bases fit TRBD2. The CDR3 runs to 13 residues. Trimming removed 3 bases from V and 9 bases from J; junction bases left unmatched: 8. CDR1 is MGHDK, CDR2 SYGVNS, per germline. CDR3 nucleotide sequence: TGTGCCAGCAGTGACCGGGATTCGGGGGGGCAGTACTTC. Encoded protein: CASSDRDSGGQYF.

The chain is built from TRBV6-4 and TRBJ2-2, with 12 bases lining up with TRBD1. From germline, CDR1 is MRHNA and CDR2 SNTAGT. V trimming: 5 bases; J trimming: 6 bases; junction bases outside the gene matches: 7. The CDR3 is made up of 16 amino acids. The CDR3 loop is CASSSGTGGAPGELFF. CDR3 coding DNA: TGTGCCAGCAGTTCCGGGACAGGGGGCGCCCCCGGGGAGCTGTTTTTT.